These 2 T cell receptor beta chains were sequenced from one sample in a study of metastatic and nonmetastatic thyroid tumors. TCRdb re-called the PCR reads via MiXCR. This sample has around 40,000 clones, with 25% to 30% found just once. Patients underwent thyroid surgery, and none had received any treatment before it. Sequencing was carried out using blood. The receptors shown here come from a female donor with papillary thyroid cancer or a benign thyroid nodule (not recorded which). Some clones in this sample may be carry-over from other donors' samples.

This clone has ten or more counts. V usage is TRBV29-1 and J usage is TRBJ2-6, with D unresolved. Trimming shortened V by 7 bases and J by 0 bases, and 7 bases separated the two germline ends. In germline, CDR1 is SQVTM, CDR2 ANQGSEA. CDR3 size: 13 residues. In nucleotides, the CDR3 is TGCAGCGCTGCCCCCTCTGGGGCCAACGTCCTGACTTTC. As protein: CSAAPSGANVLTF.

This clone showed up many times. A clone one base away is much larger, so this may be a read error. The chain is built from TRBV4-2 and TRBJ1-2; TRBD1 matches at 9 bases. The germline gives CDR1 LGHNA, CDR2 YNFKEQ. V shed 0 bases and J 4 bases; nucleotides not matched to a gene: 9. The CDR3 is 17 residues long. CDR3 sequence (DNA): TGTGCCAGCAGCCAAGAGCCCCCCGGGACAGGGAGCTATGGCTACACCTTC. Translation: CASSQEPPGTGSYGYTF.